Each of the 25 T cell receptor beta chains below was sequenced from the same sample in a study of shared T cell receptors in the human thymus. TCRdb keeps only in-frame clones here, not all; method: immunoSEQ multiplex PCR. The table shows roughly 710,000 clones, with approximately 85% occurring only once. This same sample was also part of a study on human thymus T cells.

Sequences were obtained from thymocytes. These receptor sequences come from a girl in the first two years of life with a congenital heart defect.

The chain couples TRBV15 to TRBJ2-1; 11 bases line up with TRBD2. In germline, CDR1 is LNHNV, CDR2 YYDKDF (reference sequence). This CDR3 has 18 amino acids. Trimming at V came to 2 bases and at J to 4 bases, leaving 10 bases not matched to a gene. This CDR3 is CATSRRSGGALRYNEQFF. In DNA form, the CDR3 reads TGTGCCACCAGCAGACGTAGCGGGGGGGCCCTTCGATACAATGAGCAGTTCTTC. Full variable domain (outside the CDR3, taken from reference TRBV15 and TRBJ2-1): DAMVIQNPRYQVTQFGKPVTLSCSQTLNHNVMYWYQQKSSQAPKLLFHYYDKDFNNEADTPDNFQSRRPNTSFCFLDIRSPGLGDTAMYLCATSRRSGGALRYNEQFFGPGTRLTVL.

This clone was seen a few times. Here the CDR3 DNA reads TGTGCCAGTAGCTTCCGGAGTAATGAAAAACTGTTTTTT. This gives the protein CASSFRSNEKLFF. This chain links TRBV19 with TRBJ1-4; D uncertain. From germline, CDR1 is LNHDA and CDR2 SQIVND (reference sequence). The CDR3 runs to 13 residues. V was clipped by 6 bases and J by 4 bases, with 9 bases between them. Based on the CDR3 plus reference TRBV19 and TRBJ1-4, the full variable domain is DGGITQSPKYLFRKEGQNVTLSCEQNLNHDAMYWYRQDPGQGLRLIYYSQIVNDFQKGDIAEGYSVSREKKESFPLTVTSAQKNPTAFYLCASSFRSNEKLFFGSGTQLSVL.

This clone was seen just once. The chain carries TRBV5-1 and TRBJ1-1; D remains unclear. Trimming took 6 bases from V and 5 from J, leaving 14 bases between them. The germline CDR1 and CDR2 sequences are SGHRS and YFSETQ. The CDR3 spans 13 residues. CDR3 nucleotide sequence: TGCGCCAGCACCGGAGAGAGAATTACTGAAGCTTTCTTT. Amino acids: CASTGERITEAFF.

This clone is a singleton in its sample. Here the CDR3 DNA reads TGTGCCAGCAGCTGGCCGAGGGGAGGAGCGGGGAACACTGAAGCTTTCTTT. Encoded protein: CASSWPRGGAGNTEAFF. The rearrangement joins TRBV7-9 to TRBJ1-1; possible D gene TRBD1, 5 bases. Trimming cost V 4 bases and J 1 base, with 19 bases left between them. The CDR3 runs 17 residues. In germline, CDR1 is SEHNR, CDR2 FQNEAQ (reference sequence).

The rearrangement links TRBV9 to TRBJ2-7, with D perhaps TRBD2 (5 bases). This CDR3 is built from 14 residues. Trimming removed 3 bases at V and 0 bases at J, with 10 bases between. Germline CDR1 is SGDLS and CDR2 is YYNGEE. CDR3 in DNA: TGTGCCAGCAGCGCCGAGGGATCCTCCTACGAGCAGTACTTC. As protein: CASSAEGSSYEQYF.

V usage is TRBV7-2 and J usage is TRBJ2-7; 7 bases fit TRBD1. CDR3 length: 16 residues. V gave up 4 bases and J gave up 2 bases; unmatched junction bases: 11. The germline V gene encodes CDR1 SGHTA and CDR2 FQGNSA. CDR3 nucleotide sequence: TGTGCCAGCAGCTATAAGACGACAGGGATTCCCTACGAGCAGTACTTC. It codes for CASSYKTTGIPYEQYF.

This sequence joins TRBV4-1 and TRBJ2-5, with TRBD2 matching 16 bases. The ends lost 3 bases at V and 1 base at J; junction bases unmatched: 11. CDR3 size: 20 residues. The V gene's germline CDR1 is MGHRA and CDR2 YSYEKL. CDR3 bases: TGCGCCAGCAGCCAGAATCCGGGACTAGCGGGGGGGCCTATCCAAGAGACCCAGTACTTC. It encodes CASSQNPGLAGGPIQETQYF.

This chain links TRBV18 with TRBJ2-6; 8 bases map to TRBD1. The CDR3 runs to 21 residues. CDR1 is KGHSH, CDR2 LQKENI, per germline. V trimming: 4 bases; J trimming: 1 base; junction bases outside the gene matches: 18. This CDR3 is CASSLPDRTGTGLSGANVLTF. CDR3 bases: TGTGCCAGCTCACTACCGGACCGGACCGGGACAGGCCTATCTGGGGCCAACGTCCTGACTTTC.

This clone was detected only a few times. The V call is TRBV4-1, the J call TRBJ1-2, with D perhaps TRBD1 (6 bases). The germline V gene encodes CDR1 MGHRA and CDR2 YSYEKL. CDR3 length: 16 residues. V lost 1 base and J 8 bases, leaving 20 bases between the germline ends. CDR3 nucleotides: TGCGCCAGCAGCCAAGGGGTTTTAAGGGGGAGGGGGGGCTACACCTTC. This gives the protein CASSQGVLRGRGGYTF.

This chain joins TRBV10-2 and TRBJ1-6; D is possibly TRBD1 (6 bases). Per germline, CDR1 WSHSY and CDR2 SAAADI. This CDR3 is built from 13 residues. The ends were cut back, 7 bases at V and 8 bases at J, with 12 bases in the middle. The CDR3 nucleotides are TGCGCCAGCAAGAGGGACACCGATTCACCCCTCCACTTT. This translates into CASKRDTDSPLHF.

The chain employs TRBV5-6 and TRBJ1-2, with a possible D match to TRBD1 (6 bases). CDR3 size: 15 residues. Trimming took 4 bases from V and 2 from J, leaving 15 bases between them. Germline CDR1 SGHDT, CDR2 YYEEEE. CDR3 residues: CASSPLHTGNYGYTF. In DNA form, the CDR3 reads TGTGCCAGCAGCCCACTTCATACAGGGAACTATGGCTACACCTTC.

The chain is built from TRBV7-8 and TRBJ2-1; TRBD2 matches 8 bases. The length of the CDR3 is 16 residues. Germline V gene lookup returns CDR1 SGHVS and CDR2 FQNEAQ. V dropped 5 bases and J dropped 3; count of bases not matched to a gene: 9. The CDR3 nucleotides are TGTGCCAGCAGCCCCAGACTAGCGACGAACTACAATGAGCAGTTCTTC. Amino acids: CASSPRLATNYNEQFF.

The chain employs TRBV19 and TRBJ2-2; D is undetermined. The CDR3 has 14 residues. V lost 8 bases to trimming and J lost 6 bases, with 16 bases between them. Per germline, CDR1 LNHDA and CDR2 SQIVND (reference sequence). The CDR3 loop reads CASSDPRVAGELFF. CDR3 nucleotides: TGTGCCAGTTCTGATCCCCGGGTGGCCGGGGAGCTGTTTTTT.

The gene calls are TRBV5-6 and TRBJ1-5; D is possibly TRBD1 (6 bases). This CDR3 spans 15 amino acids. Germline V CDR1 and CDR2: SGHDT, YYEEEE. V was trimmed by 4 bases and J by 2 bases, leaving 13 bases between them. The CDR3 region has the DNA TGTGCCAGCAGCCACCTCAGGGGAGGCAATCAGCCCCAGCATTTT. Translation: CASSHLRGGNQPQHF. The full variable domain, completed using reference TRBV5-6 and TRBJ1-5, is DAGVTQSPTHLIKTRGQQVTLRCSPKSGHDTVSWYQQALGQGPQFIFQYYEEEERQRGNFPDRFSGHQFPNYSSELNVNALLLGDSALYLCASSHLRGGNQPQHFGDGTRLSIL.

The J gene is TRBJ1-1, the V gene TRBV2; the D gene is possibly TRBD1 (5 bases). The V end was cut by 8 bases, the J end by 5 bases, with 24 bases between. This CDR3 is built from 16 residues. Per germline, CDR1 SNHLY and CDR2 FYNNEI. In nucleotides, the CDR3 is TGTGCCAGCCGACGAGTCGAGACAAGGGGTGGGACTGAAGCTTTCTTT. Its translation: CASRRVETRGGTEAFF. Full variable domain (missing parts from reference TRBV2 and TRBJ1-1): EPEVTQTPSHQVTQMGQEVILRCVPISNHLYFYWYRQILGQKVEFLVSFYNNEISEKSEIFDDQFSVERPDGSNFTLKIRSTKLEDSAMYFCASRRVETRGGTEAFFGQGTRLTVV.

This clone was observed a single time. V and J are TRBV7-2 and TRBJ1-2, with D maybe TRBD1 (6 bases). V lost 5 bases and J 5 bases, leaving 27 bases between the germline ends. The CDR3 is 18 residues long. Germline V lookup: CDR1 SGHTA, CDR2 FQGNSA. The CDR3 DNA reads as TGTGCCAGCAGCCTATATTGGGTTCTGTCCGGGACAAGTTATGGCTACACCTTC. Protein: CASSLYWVLSGTSYGYTF.

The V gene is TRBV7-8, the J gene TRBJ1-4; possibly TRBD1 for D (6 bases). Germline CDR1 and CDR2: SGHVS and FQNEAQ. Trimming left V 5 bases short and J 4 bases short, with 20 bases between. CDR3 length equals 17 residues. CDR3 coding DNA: TGTGCCAGCAGCCTAATCTTTCGGACAGAACGTAATGAAAAACTGTTTTTT. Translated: CASSLIFRTERNEKLFF.

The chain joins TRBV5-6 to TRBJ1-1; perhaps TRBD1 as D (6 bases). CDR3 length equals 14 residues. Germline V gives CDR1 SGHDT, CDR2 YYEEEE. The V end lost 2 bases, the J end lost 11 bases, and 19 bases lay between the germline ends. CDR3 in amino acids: CASSFGGGDRGAFF. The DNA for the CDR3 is TGTGCCAGCAGCTTTGGGGGGGGTGATAGGGGGGCTTTCTTT.

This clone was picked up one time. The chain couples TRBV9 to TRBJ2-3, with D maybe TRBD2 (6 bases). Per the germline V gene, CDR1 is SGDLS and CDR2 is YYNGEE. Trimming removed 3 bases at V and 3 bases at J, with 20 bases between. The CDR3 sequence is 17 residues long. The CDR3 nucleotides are TGTGCCAGCAGCGCTTACTACAGCGGGCCAGGGACAGATACGCAGTATTTT. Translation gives CASSAYYSGPGTDTQYF.

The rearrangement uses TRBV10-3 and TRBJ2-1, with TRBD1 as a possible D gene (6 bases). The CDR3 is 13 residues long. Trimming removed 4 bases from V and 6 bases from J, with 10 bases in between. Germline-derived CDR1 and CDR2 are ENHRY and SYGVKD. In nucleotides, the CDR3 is TGTGCCATCAGTGCGGACAGTTTCAATGAGCAGTTCTTC. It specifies CAISADSFNEQFF.

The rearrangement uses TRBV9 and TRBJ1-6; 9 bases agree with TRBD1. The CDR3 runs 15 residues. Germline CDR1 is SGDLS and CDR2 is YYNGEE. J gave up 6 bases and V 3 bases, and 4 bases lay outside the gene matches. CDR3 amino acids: CASSGQGVLNSPLHF. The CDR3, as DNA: TGTGCCAGCAGCGGACAGGGGGTACTTAATTCACCCCTCCACTTT.

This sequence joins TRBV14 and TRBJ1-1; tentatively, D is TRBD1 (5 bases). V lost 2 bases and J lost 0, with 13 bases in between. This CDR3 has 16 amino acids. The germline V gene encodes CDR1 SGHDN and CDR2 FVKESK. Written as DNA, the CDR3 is TGTGCCAGCAGCCAATCCCCGACAGAGATGAACACTGAAGCTTTCTTT. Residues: CASSQSPTEMNTEAFF.

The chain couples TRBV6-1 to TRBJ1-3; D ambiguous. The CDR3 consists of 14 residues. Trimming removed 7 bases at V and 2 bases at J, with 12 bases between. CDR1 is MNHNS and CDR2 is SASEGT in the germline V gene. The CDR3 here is CASMWSRTGNTIYF. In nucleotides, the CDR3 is TGTGCCAGCATGTGGTCCAGAACTGGAAACACCATATATTTT.

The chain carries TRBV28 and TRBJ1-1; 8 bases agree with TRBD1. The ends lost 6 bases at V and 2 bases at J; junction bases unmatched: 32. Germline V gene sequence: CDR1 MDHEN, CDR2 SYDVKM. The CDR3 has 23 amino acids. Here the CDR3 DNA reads TGTGCCAGCAGCCAAGACAGGGGAGAAGTGGGGGGGGCACGTCCTTTACGAAACACTGAAGCTTTCTTT. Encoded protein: CASSQDRGEVGGARPLRNTEAFF. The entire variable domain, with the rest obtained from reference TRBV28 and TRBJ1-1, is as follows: DVKVTQSSRYLVKRTGEKVFLECVQDMDHENMFWYRQDPGLGLRLIYFSYDVKMKEKGDIPEGYSVSREKKERFSLILESASTNQTSMYLCASSQDRGEVGGARPLRNTEAFFGQGTRLTVV.

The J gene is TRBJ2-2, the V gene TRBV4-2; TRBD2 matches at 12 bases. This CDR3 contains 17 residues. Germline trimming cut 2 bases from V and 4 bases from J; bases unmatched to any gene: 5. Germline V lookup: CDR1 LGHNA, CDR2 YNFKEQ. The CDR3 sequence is CASSQTTGLAGTGELFF. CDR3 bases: TGTGCCAGCAGCCAAACCACGGGACTAGCGGGCACCGGGGAGCTGTTTTTT.